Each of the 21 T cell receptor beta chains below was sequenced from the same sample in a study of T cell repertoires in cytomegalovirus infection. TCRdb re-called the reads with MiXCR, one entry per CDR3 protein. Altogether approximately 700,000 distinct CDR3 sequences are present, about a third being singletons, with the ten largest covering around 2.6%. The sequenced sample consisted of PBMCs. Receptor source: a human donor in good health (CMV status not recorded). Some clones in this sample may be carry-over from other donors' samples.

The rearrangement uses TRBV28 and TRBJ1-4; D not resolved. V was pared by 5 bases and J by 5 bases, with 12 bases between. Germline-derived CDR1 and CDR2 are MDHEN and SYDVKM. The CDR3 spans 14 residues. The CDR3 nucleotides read TGTGCCAGCAGTATCGGACTGTCAAATGAAAAACTGTTTTTT. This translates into CASSIGLSNEKLFF.

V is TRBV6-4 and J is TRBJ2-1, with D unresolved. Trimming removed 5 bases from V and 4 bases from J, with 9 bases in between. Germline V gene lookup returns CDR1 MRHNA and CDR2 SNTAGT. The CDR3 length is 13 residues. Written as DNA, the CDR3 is TGTGCCAGCAGTCCCAACCGTTACAATGAGCAGTTCTTC. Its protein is CASSPNRYNEQFF.

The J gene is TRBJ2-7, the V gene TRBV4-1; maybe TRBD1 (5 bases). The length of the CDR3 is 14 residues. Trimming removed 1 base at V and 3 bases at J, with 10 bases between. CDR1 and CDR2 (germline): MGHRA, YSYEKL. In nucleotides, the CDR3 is TGCGCCAGCAGCCAAGGTGTCAGGGTCTACGAGCAGTACTTC. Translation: CASSQGVRVYEQYF.

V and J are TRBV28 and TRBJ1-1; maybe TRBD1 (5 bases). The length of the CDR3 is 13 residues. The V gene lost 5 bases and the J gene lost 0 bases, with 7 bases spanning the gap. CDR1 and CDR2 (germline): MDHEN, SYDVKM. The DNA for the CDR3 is TGTGCCAGCAGTAAGGGGATGAACACTGAAGCTTTCTTT. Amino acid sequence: CASSKGMNTEAFF. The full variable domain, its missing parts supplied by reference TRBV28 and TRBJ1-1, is DVKVTQSSRYLVKRTGEKVFLECVQDMDHENMFWYRQDPGLGLRLIYFSYDVKMKEKGDIPEGYSVSREKKERFSLILESASTNQTSMYLCASSKGMNTEAFFGQGTRLTVV.

CDR3 loop: CASSLGRAGASYEQYF. CDR3 sequence (DNA): TGTGCCAGCAGCTTGGGCCGGGCAGGGGCCTCCTACGAGCAGTACTTC. The chain recombines TRBV5-4 with TRBJ2-7, with D possibly matching TRBD1 (6 bases). The CDR3 length is 16 residues. Per the germline V gene, CDR1 is SGHNT and CDR2 is YYREEE (reference sequence). V was pared by 0 bases and J by 0 bases, with 13 bases between.

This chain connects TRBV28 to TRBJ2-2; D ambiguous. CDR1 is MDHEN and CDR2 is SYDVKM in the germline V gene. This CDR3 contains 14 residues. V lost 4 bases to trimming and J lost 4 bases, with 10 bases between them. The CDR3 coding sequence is TGTGCCAGCAGTTCTGCAGGCCGCACCGGGGAGCTGTTTTTT. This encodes CASSSAGRTGELFF.

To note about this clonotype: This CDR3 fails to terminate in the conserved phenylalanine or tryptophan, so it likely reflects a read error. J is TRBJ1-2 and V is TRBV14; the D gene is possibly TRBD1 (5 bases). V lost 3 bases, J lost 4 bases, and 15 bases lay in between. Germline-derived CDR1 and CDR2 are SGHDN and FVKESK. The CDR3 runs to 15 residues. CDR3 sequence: CASSHAGTSGYGYTL. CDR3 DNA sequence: TGTGCCAGCAGCCATGCGGGGACGAGTGGCTATGGCTACACCTTA.

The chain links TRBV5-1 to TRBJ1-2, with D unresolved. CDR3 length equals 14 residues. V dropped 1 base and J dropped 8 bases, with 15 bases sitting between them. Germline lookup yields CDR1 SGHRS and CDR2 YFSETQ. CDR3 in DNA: TGCGCCAGCAGCTTGACGATCGGGGTTCACGGCTACACCTTC. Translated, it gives CASSLTIGVHGYTF.

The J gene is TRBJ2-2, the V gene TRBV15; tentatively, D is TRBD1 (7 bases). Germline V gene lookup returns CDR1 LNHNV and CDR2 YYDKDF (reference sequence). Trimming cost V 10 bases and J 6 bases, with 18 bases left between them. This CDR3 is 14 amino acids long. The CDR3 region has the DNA TGTGCCAGCATGGCAGGGGGAGGTCCCGGGGAGCTGTTTTTT. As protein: CASMAGGGPGELFF.

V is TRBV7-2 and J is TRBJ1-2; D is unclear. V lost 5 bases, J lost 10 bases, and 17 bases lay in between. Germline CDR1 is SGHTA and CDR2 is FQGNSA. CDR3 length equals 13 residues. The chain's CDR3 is CASSLNAGYVYTF. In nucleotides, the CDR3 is TGTGCCAGCAGCCTCAACGCGGGTTACGTCTACACCTTC.

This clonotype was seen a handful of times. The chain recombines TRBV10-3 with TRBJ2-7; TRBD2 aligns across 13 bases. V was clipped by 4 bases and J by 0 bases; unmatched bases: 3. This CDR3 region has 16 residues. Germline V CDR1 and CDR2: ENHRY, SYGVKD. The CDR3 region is CAISGGLAGSSYEQYF. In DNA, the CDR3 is TGTGCCATCAGTGGGGGACTAGCGGGGAGCTCCTACGAGCAGTACTTC.

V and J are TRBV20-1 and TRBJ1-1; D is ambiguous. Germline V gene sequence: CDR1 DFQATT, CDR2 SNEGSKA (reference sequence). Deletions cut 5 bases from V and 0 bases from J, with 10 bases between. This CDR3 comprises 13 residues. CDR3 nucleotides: TGCAGTGCTGAGCGTGCGCTGAACACTGAAGCTTTCTTT. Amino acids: CSAERALNTEAFF.

The CDR3 protein is CAISDSGFSSTDTQYF. CDR3 bases: TGTGCCATCAGTGACTCAGGGTTCTCTAGCACAGATACGCAGTATTTT. The chain uses TRBV10-3 and TRBJ2-3; TRBD1 might be the D (5 bases). V lost 3 bases and J 0 bases, leaving 13 bases between the germline ends. The CDR3 totals 16 residues. CDR1 and CDR2 (germline): ENHRY, SYGVKD.

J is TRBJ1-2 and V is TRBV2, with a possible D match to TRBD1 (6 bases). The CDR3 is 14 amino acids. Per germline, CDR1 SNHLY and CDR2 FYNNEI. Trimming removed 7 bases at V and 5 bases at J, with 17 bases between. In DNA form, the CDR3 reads TGTGCCAGCAACCCTACAGGGTCGGAGTATGGCTACACCTTC. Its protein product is CASNPTGSEYGYTF.

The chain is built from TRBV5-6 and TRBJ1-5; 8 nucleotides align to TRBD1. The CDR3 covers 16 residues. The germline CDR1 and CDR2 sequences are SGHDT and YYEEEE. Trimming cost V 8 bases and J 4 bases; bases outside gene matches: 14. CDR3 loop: CARVYPGTGRNQPQHF. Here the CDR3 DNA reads TGTGCCAGGGTTTACCCTGGGACAGGCAGGAATCAGCCCCAGCATTTT.

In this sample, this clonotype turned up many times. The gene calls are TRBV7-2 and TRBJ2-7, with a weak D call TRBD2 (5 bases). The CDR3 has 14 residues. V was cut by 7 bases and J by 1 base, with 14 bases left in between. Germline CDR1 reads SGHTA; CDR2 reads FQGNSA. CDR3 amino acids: CASTPGSGSYEQYF. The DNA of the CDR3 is TGTGCCAGCACCCCAGGCAGCGGATCCTACGAGCAGTACTTC.

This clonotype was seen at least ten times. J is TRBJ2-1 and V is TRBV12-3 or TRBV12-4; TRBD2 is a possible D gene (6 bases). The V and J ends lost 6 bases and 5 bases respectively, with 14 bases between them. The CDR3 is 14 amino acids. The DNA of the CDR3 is TGTGCCAGCAGCCGCGAGGGACTCCACAATGAGCAGTTCTTC. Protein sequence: CASSREGLHNEQFF.

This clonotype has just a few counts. CDR3 sequence reads: CASSMGSGVYNEQFF. CDR3 DNA sequence: TGTGCCAGCAGCATGGGGAGCGGGGTGTACAATGAGCAGTTCTTC. The rearrangement uses TRBV7-2 and TRBJ2-1; TRBD2 matches at 7 bases. CDR3 length: 15 residues. Germline CDR1 SGHTA, CDR2 FQGNSA. Losses at the gene ends were 5 bases for V and 4 bases for J; bases not matched to a gene: 8.

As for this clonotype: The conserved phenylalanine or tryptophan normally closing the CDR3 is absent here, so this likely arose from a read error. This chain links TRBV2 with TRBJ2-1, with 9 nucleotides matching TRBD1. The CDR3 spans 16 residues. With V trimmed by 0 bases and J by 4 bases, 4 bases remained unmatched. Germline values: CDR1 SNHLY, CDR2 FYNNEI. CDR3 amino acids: CASSEALGQGYNEQFL. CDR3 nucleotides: TGTGCCAGCAGTGAAGCACTGGGACAGGGATACAATGAGCAGTTCTTA.

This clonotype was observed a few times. The CDR3 nucleotides are TGTGCCAGCCCCCCCCTGCCGAGCGGGAGTAGAGATACGCAGTATTTT. This encodes CASPPLPSGSRDTQYF. The genes are TRBV28 and TRBJ2-3; 8 nucleotides align to TRBD2. The germline CDR1 and CDR2 sequences are MDHEN and SYDVKM. J lost 5 bases, V lost 8 bases, and 15 bases had no gene match. There are 16 residues in the CDR3.

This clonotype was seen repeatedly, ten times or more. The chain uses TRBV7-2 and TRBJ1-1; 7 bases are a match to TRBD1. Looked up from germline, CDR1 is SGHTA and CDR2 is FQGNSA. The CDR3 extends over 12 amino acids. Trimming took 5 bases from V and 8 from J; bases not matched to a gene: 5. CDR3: CASSPTGWEAFF. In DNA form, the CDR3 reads TGTGCCAGCAGCCCGACAGGGTGGGAAGCTTTCTTT.